In this sample, the clone carrying this T cell receptor (beta chain) turned up many times. The record originates from a study of regulatory T cells in long-lasting Graves disease. This sample's time point: newly diagnosed GD, antithyroid drugs for less than 3 months. Scientists built the TCR library using RNA that was extracted from PBMCs. iRepertoire HTBI primers and Arm-PCR of CDR3 regions built TCR beta libraries. One entry per CDR3 protein results from TCRdb running MiXCR on the multiplex PCR reads. The sample has some 560,000 distinct CDR3 sequences; roughly a sixth are singletons. These data were also reused for a study on T cells in Graves' hyperthyroidism and ophthalmopathy. In that study: TCR CDR3 underwent first-round RT-PCR with the HTBI primer set. Most clonotypes that expanded in the thyroid above 0.001 also showed up in blood. Median prediction lead before ophthalmopathy onset was roughly 6 months with the model.

Sample: peripheral blood mononuclear cells (PBMCs), taken at new diagnosis, from a patient treated with antithyroid drugs. The sequence derives from a middle-aged woman with Graves disease.

CDR3 residues: CSAPTSGGAWEQFF. The DNA for the CDR3 is TGCAGTGCGCCGACTAGCGGGGGGGCCTGGGAGCAGTTCTTC. This rearrangement joins TRBV20-1 to TRBJ2-1; 14 bases align to TRBD2. CDR3 size: 14 residues. V shed 6 bases, J shed 10 bases, and the junction held 8 bases outside the gene matches. Germline V gene data show CDR1 as DFQATT and CDR2 as SNEGSKA (reference sequence).